This T cell receptor (beta chain) was obtained from a study of blood T cell repertoires in COVID-19 (TCRdb year 2020). Regarding the research as a whole: Samples covering the acute and convalescent phases of COVID-19 were provided by collaborators in the United States, Italy and Spain. The material from the prospective study consisted of cDNA or gDNA derived from T cells, B-cell-depleted T cells, or PBMCs. The dataset comprised deeply sampled blood TCRbeta repertoires from subjects exposed to, actively infected with, or recovered from COVID-19. The repertoires were released in a freely available public database intended as a resource for research on the immune response to SARS-CoV-2. The samples were drawn from the first 160 participants of the ongoing ImmuneRACE study and from 1,200 or so subjects provided by 6 global collaborators. Sample metadata almost always included a de-identified subject ID, COVID-19 status, age in years and sex. HLA class I and class II types, where available, came from metadata supplied by the sample provider rather than from assay-based typing.

Study-level results and caveats: How much clinical and demographic metadata was included differed by source and by participant, and the metadata was provided uncurated.

This clone was seen a single time. The antigen it binds to is not known. It has no much larger one-base neighbor in the sample; base qualities were not kept. Participants in the prospective study were aged 18 to 89 years, lived in over 20 United States geographic areas, and enrolled through a virtual design. In the prospective study, cohorts were assigned on the basis of participant-reported clinical history obtained from a screening survey and a study questionnaire. For ImmuneRACE Cohort 3, a participant was defined as recovered based on two consecutive negative NP/OP PCR tests, clearance by a healthcare professional, or resolution of symptoms. Mobile phlebotomists in the prospective study collected whole blood, serum and a nasopharyngeal or oropharyngeal swab from every participant. Over a 2-month period, participants in the prospective study had the option of providing additional blood draws and questionnaires. Before DNA extraction, prospective study blood samples were shipped either frozen or at room temperature.

TCRbeta CDR3 regions were amplified from genomic DNA using the immunoSEQ Assay, a bias-controlled multiplex PCR. The published analysis was carried out like this. The number of nucleated cells in each sample was estimated from the amplification of reference gene primers within the assay. To quantify the absolute abundance of each unique TCRbeta CDR3 rearrangement, sequence reads were collapsed and filtered. For each sample, productive Simpson clonality was calculated as the square root of Simpson's diversity index over productive rearrangements. TCRdb obtained this table from immuneACCESS and retained in-frame rearrangements with V and J assigned. These tables miss some clones; where compared with another copy, unresolved V genes account for less than half of the shortfall, and the remainder is unexplained. V and J calls and clone size are those listed in that table; D and trimming were worked out from the DNA. The table for this sample lists hundreds of thousands of clones; more than 75% of them were counted only once. The ten most abundant clones make up about 1.7% of the sample.

Sequencing was done on a sample of PBMCs or T cells enriched from blood (not recorded which). The sequence came from a middle-aged man who had recovered from COVID-19.

The DNA sequence follows: TGTGCCAGCAGCTTGGCCATCTACAATGAGCAGTTCTTC. Protein translation: CASSLAIYNEQFF. The V and J segments used are TRBV5-6 and TRBJ2-1; the D gene lacks a confident call. The CDR3, cysteine through phenylalanine, is 13 amino acids long. Here the CDR3 DNA is all that survives: 39 bases in frame from base 1. Trimming at the junction amounts to 0 bases on V and 3 bases on J, and the germline ends lie 4 bases apart. CDR1 and CDR2 (SGHDT, YYEEEE) derive from the germline V gene.